The next 2 T cell receptor beta chains were all read from a single sample in a study of spatial heterogeneity in lung cancer. Each CDR3 protein gets one entry after TCRdb re-called the 5' RACE reads with MiXCR. This table holds approximately 6,900 distinct CDR3 sequences, around 11% found once. Whole-study results and caveats: Counts of expanded alpha and beta TCRs within tumors tracked the tumor nonsynonymous mutation count.

Described time point: sample taken at primary tumor resection. These receptors' antigens are unknown. Sample: lung tumor tissue, taken at surgery. The receptors derive from a male donor with early-stage non-small cell lung cancer.

At least ten counts were recorded for this clonotype. Here the CDR3 DNA reads TGTGCCAGTGCTACGGTGAGCTCCTACAATGAGCAGTTCTTC. This gives the protein CASATVSSYNEQFF. The chain joins TRBV2 to TRBJ2-1; unclear D gene. CDR1 SNHLY and CDR2 FYNNEI come from the germline V gene. Trimming took 9 bases from V and 0 from J, leaving 12 bases between them. The CDR3 extends over 14 amino acids.

This clonotype was observed many times. V is TRBV27 and J is TRBJ1-2, with D perhaps TRBD1 (6 bases). V was trimmed by 3 bases and J by 8 bases, leaving 13 bases between them. Germline V gene data show CDR1 as MNHEY and CDR2 as SMNVEV (reference sequence). The CDR3 contains 13 residues. The CDR3 coding sequence is TGTGCCAGCAGTTTGGCGGGGGCTCAGGGCTACACCTTC. It codes for CASSLAGAQGYTF.